One and the same sample provided the 5 T cell receptor beta chains below, sequenced in a study of identical twins. In TCRdb, the 5' RACE reads were re-called with MiXCR into one record per CDR3 protein. The sample has 240,000 or so distinct CDR3 sequences, under 12% seen once. The sequenced sample consisted of memory T cells sorted from blood. Source of these receptors: a man in his fifties or sixties in good health.

This clonotype has only a few counts. J is TRBJ2-3 and V is TRBV12-3 or TRBV12-4; no firm D call. V was clipped by 4 bases and J by 3 bases, with 8 bases between them. The CDR3 has 13 amino acids. CDR3 in DNA: TGTGCCAGCAGTTCTCTAATAACAGATACGCAGTATTTT. Amino acid sequence: CASSSLITDTQYF.

This clonotype was seen many times. The chain uses TRBV12-3 or TRBV12-4 and TRBJ2-3; TRBD1 might be the D (6 bases). The CDR3 spans 14 residues. Trimming removed 5 bases at V and 4 bases at J, with 13 bases between. The DNA for the CDR3 is TGTGCCAGCAGTGGCCAGGGGAAATCAGATACGCAGTATTTT. This sequence encodes CASSGQGKSDTQYF.

This clonotype showed up many times. This chain joins TRBV5-1 and TRBJ2-1; D might be TRBD1 or TRBD2, each matching 6 bases. The CDR3 consists of 16 residues. The V gene lost 0 bases and the J gene lost 9 bases, with 19 bases spanning the gap. Germline assignment: CDR1 SGHRS and CDR2 YFSETQ. CDR3 protein: CASSLEGPTSRGEQFF. DNA for the CDR3: TGCGCCAGCAGCTTGGAGGGGCCTACTAGCAGGGGTGAGCAGTTCTTC.

This sequence joins TRBV15 and TRBJ1-4; D is uncertain. The CDR3 loop spans 17 amino acids. V dropped 1 base and J dropped 5 bases, with 17 bases sitting between them. Germline assignment: CDR1 LNHNV and CDR2 YYDKDF (reference sequence). As DNA, the CDR3 is TGTGCCACCAGCAGAGTAGGGTCGCAACTTACGAATGAAAAACTGTTTTTT. It encodes CATSRVGSQLTNEKLFF. Looking up the rest from reference TRBV15 and TRBJ1-4 gives the full variable domain: DAMVIQNPRYQVTQFGKPVTLSCSQTLNHNVMYWYQQKSSQAPKLLFHYYDKDFNNEADTPDNFQSRRPNTSFCFLDIRSPGLGDTAMYLCATSRVGSQLTNEKLFFGSGTQLSVL.

There are many counts of this clonotype. CDR3 protein: CASSLTSGDSYEQYF. The CDR3 DNA reads TGTGCCAGCAGTTTGACTAGCGGGGATTCCTACGAGCAGTACTTC. V and J are TRBV12-3 or TRBV12-4 and TRBJ2-7, with 11 positions matching TRBD2. The CDR3 totals 15 residues. The V and J ends lost 3 bases and 1 base, in that order; junction bases with no gene match: 2.